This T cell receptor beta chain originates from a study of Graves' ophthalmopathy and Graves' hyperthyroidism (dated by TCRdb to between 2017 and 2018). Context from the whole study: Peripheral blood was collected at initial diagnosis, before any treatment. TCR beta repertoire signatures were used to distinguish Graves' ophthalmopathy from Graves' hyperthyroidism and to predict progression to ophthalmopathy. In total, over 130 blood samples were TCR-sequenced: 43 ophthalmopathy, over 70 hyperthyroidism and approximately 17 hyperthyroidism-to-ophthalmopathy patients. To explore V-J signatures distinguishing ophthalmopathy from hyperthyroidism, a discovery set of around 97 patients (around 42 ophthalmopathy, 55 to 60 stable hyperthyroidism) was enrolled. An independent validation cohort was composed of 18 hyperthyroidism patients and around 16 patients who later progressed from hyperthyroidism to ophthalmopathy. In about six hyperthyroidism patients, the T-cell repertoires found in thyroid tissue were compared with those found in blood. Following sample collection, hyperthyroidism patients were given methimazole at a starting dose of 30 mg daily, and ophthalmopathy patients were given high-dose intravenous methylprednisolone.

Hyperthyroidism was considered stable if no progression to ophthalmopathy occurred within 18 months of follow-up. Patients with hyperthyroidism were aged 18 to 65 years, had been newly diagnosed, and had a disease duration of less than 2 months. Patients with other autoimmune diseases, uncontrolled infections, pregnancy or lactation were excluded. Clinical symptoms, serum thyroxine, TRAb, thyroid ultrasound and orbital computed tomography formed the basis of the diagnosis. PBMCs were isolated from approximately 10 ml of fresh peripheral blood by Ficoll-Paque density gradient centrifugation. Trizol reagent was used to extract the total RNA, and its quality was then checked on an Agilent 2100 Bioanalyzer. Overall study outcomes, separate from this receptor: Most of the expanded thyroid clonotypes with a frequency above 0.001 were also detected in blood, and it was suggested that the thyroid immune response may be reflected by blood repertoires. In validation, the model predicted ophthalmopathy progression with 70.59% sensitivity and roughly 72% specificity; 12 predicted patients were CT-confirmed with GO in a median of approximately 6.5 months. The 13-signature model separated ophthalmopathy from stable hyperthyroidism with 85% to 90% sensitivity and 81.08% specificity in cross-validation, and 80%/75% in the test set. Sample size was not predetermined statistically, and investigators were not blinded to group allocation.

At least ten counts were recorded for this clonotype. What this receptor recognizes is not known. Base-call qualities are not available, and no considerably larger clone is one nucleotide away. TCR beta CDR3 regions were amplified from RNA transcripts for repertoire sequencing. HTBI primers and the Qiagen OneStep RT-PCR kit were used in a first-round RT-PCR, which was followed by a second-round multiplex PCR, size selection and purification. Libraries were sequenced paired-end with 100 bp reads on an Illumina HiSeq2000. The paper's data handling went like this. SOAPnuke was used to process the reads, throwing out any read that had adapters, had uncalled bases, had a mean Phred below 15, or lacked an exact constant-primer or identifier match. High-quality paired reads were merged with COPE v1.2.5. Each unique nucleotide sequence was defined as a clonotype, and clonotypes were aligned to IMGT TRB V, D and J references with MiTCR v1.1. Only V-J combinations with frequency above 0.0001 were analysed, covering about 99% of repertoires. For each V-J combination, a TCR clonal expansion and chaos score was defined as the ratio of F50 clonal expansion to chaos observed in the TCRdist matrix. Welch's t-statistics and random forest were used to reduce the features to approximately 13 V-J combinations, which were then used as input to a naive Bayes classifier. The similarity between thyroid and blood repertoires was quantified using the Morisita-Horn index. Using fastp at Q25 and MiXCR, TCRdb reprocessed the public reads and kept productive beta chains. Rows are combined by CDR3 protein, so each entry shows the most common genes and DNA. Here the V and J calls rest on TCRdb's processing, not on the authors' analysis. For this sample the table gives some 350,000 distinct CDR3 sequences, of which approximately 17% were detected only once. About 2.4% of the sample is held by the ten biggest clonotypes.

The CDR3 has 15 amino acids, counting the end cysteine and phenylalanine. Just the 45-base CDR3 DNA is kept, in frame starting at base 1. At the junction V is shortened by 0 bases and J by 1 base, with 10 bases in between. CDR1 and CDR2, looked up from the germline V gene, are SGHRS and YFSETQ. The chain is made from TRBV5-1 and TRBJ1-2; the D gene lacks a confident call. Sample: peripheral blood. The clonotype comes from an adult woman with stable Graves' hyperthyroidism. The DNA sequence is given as TGCGCCAGCAGCTTGGCTGGAGGGAGTAACTATGGCTACACCTTC. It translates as CASSLAGGSNYGYTF.